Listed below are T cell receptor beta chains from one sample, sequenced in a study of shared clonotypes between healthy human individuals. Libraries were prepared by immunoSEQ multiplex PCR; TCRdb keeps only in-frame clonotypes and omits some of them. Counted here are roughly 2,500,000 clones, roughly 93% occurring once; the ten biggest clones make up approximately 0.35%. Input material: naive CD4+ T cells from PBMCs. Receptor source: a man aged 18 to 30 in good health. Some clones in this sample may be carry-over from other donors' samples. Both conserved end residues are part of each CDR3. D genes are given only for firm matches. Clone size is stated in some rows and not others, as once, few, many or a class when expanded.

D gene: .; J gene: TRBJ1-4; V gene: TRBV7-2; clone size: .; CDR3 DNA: TGTGCCAGCAGCTTAGGTCCTTCGGAACTGTTTTTT; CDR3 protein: CASSLGPSELFF
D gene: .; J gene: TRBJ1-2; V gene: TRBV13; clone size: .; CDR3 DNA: TGTGCCAGCAGTAAATTCCGGGACCGAGAAATCTATGGCTACACCTTC; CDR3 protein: CASSKFRDREIYGYTF
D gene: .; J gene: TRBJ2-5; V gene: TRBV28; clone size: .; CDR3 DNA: TGTGCCAGCAGTGTCGCGTTGGAGACCCAGTACTTC; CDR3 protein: CASSVALETQYF
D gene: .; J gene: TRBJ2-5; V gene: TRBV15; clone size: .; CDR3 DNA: TGTGCCACCAGCGGGGGGGGGCAGATCCAAGAGACCCAGTACTTC; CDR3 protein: CATSGGGQIQETQYF
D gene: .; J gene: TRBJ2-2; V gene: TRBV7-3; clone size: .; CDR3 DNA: TGTGCCAGCAGCTTAAGCAGGGACACCGGGGAGCTGTTTTTT; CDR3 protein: CASSLSRDTGELFF
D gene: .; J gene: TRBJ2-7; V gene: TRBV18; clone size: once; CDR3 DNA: TGTGCCAGCTCACCTTTTTTCTGGGGGACCGGGACCGAGACCTACGAGCAGTACTTC; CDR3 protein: CASSPFFWGTGTETYEQYF
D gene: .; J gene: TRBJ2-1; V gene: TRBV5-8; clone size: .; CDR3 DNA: TGTGCCAGCAGCTTGGCTGGCGGGACGTACGACAATGAGCAGTTCTTC; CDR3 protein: CASSLAGGTYDNEQFF
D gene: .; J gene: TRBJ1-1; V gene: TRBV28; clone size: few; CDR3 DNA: TGTGCCAGCGTGCTGCACACTGAAGCTTTCTTT; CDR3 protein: CASVLHTEAFF
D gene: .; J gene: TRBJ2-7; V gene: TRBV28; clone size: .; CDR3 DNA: TGTGCCAGCATGCCGTCAGCTTACGAGCAGTACTTC; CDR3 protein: CASMPSAYEQYF
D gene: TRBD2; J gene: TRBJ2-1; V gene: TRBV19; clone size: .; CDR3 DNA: TGTGCCAGTAGTCGGATTAGCGGGAGGGCCGGTTCCTACAATGAGCAGTTCTTC; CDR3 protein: CASSRISGRAGSYNEQFF
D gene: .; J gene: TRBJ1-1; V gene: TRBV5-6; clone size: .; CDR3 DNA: TGTGCCAGCAGGGGGTGGAGTGGGTTTGGGACCACTGAAGCTTTCTTT; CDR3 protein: CASRGWSGFGTTEAFF
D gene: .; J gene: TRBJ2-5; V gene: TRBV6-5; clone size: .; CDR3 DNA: TGTGCCAGCAGTTACTCCAACAGAAGGGACTTC; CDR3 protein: CASSYSNRRDF
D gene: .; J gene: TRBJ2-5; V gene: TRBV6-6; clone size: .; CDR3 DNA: TGTGCCAGCAGCCCCGGGAGCACCATTGATCAGTACTTC; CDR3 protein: CASSPGSTIDQYF
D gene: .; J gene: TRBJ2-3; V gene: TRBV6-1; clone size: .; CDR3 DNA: TGTGCCAGTGTCCGACAGCGATCTAGCACAGATACGCAGTATTTT; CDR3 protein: CASVRQRSSTDTQYF
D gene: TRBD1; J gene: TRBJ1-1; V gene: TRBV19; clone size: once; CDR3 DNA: TGTGCCAGTAGTATCAGGACAGGGTCCTTAGGGGCTTTCTTT; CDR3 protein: CASSIRTGSLGAFF
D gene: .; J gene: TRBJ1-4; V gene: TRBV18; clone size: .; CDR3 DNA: TGTGCCAGCTCACCACTCGTAGGGGCAGTATCTGAAAAACTGTTTTTT; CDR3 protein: CASSPLVGAVSEKLFF
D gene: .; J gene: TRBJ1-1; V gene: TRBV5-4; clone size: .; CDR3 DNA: TGTGCCAGCAGCTTGGGAGGGCCTAACACTGAAGCTTTCTTT; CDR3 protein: CASSLGGPNTEAFF
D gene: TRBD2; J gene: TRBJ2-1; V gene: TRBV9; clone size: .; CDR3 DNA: TGTGCCAGCAGCGTTAGCGGGAGCTCCTACAATGAGCAGTTCTTC; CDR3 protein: CASSVSGSSYNEQFF
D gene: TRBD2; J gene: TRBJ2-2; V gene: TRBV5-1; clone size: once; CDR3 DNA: TGCGCCAGCAGCTTGTACTCTAGCGGGAGTCCCGTAGGCACCGGGGAGCTGTTTTTT; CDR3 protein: CASSLYSSGSPVGTGELFF
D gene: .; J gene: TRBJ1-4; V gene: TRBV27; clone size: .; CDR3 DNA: TGTGCCAGCAGTTCCGGGGGTGCAACTAATGAAAAACTGTTTTTT; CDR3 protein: CASSSGGATNEKLFF
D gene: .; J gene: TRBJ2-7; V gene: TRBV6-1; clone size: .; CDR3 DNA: TGTGCCAGCAGCGCCTCAGGCTACGAGCAGTACTTC; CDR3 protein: CASSASGYEQYF
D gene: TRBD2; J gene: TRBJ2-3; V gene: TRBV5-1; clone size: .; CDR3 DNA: TGCGCCAGCAGCCCCGGGACTAGTTTGGATACGCAGTATTTT; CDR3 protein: CASSPGTSLDTQYF
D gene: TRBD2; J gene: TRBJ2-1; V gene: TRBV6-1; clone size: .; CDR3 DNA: TGTGCCAGCAGTGAAAACGAAGCGGGATGGTACAATGAGCAGTTCTTC; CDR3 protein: CASSENEAGWYNEQFF
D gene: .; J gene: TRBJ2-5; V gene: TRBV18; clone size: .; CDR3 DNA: TGTGCCAGCTCACCTTGGGGAAGGGAGACCCAGTACTTC; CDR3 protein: CASSPWGRETQYF
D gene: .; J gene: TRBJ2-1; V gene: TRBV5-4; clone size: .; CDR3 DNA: TGTGCCAGCAGCTTGGGGCAAGCCAATGAGCAGTTCTTC; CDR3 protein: CASSLGQANEQFF
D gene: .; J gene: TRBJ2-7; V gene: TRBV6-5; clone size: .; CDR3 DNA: TGTGCCAGCAGTCTTAACAGGGCACCATCCGGGGAGCAGTACTTC; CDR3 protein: CASSLNRAPSGEQYF
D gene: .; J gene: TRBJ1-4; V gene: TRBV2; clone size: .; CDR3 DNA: TGTGCCAGAAGTTTTGGGCAGGGAGGTGGTGAAAAACTGTTTTTT; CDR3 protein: CARSFGQGGGEKLFF
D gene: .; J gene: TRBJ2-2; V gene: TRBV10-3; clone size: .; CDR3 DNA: TGTGCCATCAAGGGGATTTCAAACACCGGGGAGCTGTTTTTT; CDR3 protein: CAIKGISNTGELFF
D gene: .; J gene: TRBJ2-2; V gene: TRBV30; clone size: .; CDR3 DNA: TGTGCTGCTCGATGGCTGACCGGGGAGCTGTTTTTT; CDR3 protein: CAARWLTGELFF
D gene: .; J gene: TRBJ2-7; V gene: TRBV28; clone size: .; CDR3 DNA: TGTGCCAGCAGTTTAGTAGGACAGCAGCAGTACTTC; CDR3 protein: CASSLVGQQQYF
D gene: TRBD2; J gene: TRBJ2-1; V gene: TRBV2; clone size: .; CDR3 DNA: TGTGCCAGCAGTGAGGAGCGGGAGTTATCAAAGCAGTTCTTC; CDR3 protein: CASSEERELSKQFF
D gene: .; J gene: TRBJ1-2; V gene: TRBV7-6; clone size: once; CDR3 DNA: TGTGCCAGCAGCTTGGGGGGACCTCGGGCTGGCTACACCTTC; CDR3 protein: CASSLGGPRAGYTF
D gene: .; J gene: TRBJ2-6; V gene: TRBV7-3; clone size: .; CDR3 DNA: TGTGCCAGCAGTTCGCGTGCAGGGGGGTCCTCCGGGGCCAACGTCCTGACTTTC; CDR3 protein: CASSSRAGGSSGANVLTF
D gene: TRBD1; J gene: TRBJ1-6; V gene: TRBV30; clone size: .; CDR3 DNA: TGTGCCTGGGGACCGTCCAGGGGGTCACCCCTCCACTTT; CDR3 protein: CAWGPSRGSPLHF
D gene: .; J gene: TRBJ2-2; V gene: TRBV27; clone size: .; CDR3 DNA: TGTGCCAGCAGTTTACAGGGGAGCGGGGAGCTGTTTTTT; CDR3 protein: CASSLQGSGELFF
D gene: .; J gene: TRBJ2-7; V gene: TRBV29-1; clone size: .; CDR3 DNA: TGCAGCGTTGTGGTAGCACCAGCCTACGAGCAGTACTTC; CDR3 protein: CSVVVAPAYEQYF
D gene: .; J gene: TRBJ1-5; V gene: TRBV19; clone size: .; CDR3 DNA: TGTGCCAGTAGTGCCGGGAATCAGCCCCAGCATTTT; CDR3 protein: CASSAGNQPQHF
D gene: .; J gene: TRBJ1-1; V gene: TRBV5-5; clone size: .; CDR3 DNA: TGTGCCAGCAGCCTCCGACAAACTCCTTCCACTGAAGCTTTCTTT; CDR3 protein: CASSLRQTPSTEAFF
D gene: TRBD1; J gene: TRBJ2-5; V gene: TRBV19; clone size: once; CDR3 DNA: TGTGCCAGACGGGGACAGGGGGCGAAGACCCAGTACTTC; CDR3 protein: CARRGQGAKTQYF
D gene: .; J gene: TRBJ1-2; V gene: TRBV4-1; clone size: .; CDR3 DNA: TGCGCCAGCAGCCCTGATCGGCCGGGGGGCGAATACTCTAACTATGGCTACACCTTC; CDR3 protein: CASSPDRPGGEYSNYGYTF
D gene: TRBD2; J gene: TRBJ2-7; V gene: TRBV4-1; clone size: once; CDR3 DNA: TGCGCCAGCAGCCAAACAGCGGGAGGACGTTCCTACGAGCAGTACTTC; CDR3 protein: CASSQTAGGRSYEQYF
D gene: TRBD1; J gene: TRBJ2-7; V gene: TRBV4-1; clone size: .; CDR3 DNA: TGCGCCAGCAGCCAAGATGACAGGGGGTACTACGAGCAGTACTTC; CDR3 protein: CASSQDDRGYYEQYF
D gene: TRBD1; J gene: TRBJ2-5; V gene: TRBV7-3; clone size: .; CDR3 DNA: TGTGCCAGCAGCGAGGGACAGAAAGAGACCCAGTACTTC; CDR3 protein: CASSEGQKETQYF
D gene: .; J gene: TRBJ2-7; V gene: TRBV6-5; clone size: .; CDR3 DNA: TGTGCCAGCAGGGGGACGATGGCCTACGAGCAGTACTTC; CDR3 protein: CASRGTMAYEQYF
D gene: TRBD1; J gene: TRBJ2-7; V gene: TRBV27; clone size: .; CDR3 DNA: TGTGCCAGCAGCGTCGCCGAGGCAGGGGGCTTCAACGAGCAGTACTTC; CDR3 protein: CASSVAEAGGFNEQYF
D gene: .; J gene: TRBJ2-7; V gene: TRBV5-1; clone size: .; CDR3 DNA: TGCGCCAGCAGCTTGGAAGAAAGGATGCAGTACTTC; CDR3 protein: CASSLEERMQYF
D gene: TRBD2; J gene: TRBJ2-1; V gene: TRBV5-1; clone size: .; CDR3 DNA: TGCGCCAGCAGCGATGGGACTAGCGGTTACAATGAGCAGTTCTTC; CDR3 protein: CASSDGTSGYNEQFF
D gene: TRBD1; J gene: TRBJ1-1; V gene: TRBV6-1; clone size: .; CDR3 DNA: TGTGCCAGCAGATTTAGGACAGGATCCACTGAAGCTTTCTTT; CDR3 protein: CASRFRTGSTEAFF
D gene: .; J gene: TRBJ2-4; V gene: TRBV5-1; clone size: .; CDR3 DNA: TGCGCCAGCAGCCGAGATTCTCTAGCCAAAAACATTCAGTACTTC; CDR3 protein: CASSRDSLAKNIQYF
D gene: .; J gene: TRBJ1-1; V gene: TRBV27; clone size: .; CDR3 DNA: TGTGCCAGCAGCGAAAGGACGGACCGTGAGGCTTTCTTT; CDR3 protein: CASSERTDREAFF